This T cell receptor (beta chain) was documented in a study of T-cell memory formation after mild COVID-19. This clonotype was detected a few times. Deletions cut 1 base from V and 7 bases from J, with 17 bases between. Per the germline V gene, CDR1 is SGHTA and CDR2 is FQGNSA. The CDR3 consists of 16 residues. TCRdb processed the 5' RACE reads anew with MiXCR; each CDR3 protein has one entry. The table has roughly 15,000 distinct CDR3 sequences, approximately 23% seen once; the top ten hold 55% to 70%. The chain employs TRBV7-2 and TRBJ1-5, with D uncertain. This TCR was sampled from a man between 18 and 35 years old who had mild COVID-19 (a few samples of this study predate the infection). Cell type and time point are not known. Sequencing input: PBMCs or a T cell subset sorted from them (not recorded which). In DNA, the CDR3 is TGTGCCAGCAGCTTAGTAGGGTTTCCGTCCCTGCAGCCCCAGCATTTT. Its protein is CASSLVGFPSLQPQHF.